These 3 T cell receptor beta chains came from one sample sequenced in a study of blood T cell repertoires in COVID-19. Using immunoSEQ multiplex PCR, the repertoire was profiled, and TCRdb retains in-frame clones only, with some absent. There are 340,000 or so clones in the sample; 65% to 90% occur only once, and 4% to 5.5% lies in the top ten. Material: PBMCs or T cells enriched from blood (not recorded which). The receptors come from a woman aged 40 to 49 with acute COVID-19.

The chain recombines TRBV4-3 with TRBJ2-5; a weak D match, TRBD1 (6 bases). V lost 0 bases and J 7 bases, leaving 12 bases between the germline ends. CDR1 and CDR2 (germline): LGHNA, YSLEER. The CDR3 spans 14 residues. The CDR3 DNA sequence: TGCGCCAGCAGCCAAGATTGGGGGCTGGGGACCCAGTACTTC. As protein: CASSQDWGLGTQYF.

This clone was seen at least ten times. V usage is TRBV18 and J usage is TRBJ2-7; 7 bases fit TRBD2. CDR3 length: 15 amino acids. Germline V CDR1 and CDR2: KGHSH, LQKENI. After removal of 0 bases from V and 6 bases from J, the junction contained 8 bases not matched to a gene. CDR3 amino acids: CASSPPGGKSSEQYF. CDR3 bases: TGTGCCAGCTCACCACCGGGGGGGAAGAGTAGCGAGCAGTACTTC. The full variable domain, with the rest looked up from reference TRBV18 and TRBJ2-7, is NAGVMQNPRHLVRRRGQEARLRCSPMKGHSHVYWYRQLPEEGLKFMVYLQKENIIDESGMPKERFSAEFPKEGPSILRIQQVVRGDSAAYFCASSPPGGKSSEQYFGPGTRLTVT.

The chain combines TRBV2 with TRBJ1-2; D might be TRBD1 (6 bases). The CDR3 has 18 amino acids. The V gene's germline CDR1 is SNHLY and CDR2 FYNNEI. V was shortened by 3 bases and J by 6 bases, with 26 bases between the two germline ends. CDR3 amino acids: CASSDPPGGARFIDGYTF. CDR3 coding DNA: TGTGCCAGCAGTGACCCCCCTGGGGGGGCGCGTTTTATCGATGGCTACACCTTC.